One T cell receptor beta chain is described in this entry. What it binds is not known. The sample comes from a study of T-cell reconstitution after alpha-beta-depleted transplantation in children. Germline assignment: CDR1 MNHEY and CDR2 SVGAGI. CDR3 length: 15 residues. The V and J ends lost 8 bases and 9 bases respectively, with 20 bases between them. Unique molecular identifiers were incorporated into the prepared TCRbeta library. TCRdb re-called the PCR reads through MiXCR, storing one row per CDR3 protein. The sample shows approximately 130,000 distinct CDR3 sequences, roughly 9.7% of them seen only once. Regarding the study as a whole: Surviving recipient T cells and intrathymic progenitors accounted for some patients' high TCRbeta diversity at day 60.

The chain couples TRBV6-5 to TRBJ1-6; D is unresolved. The clonotype comes from a girl less than two years old who had a stem cell transplant for combined immunodeficiency, so the T cells may come from the graft donor. Here the sequenced sample was PBMCs, mostly from graft donor cells, taken 180 days after TCRalphabeta/CD19-depleted stem cell transplant. DNA of the CDR3: TGTGCCAGCGGCTTAACTCCCAGATTATCTTCACCCCTCCACTTT. This codes for CASGLTPRLSSPLHF.